This T cell receptor (beta chain) originates from a study of T cells after yellow fever vaccination. As for the study in general: Researchers used SMART-Seq v4 Ultra Low Input to prepare fractions that had low cell numbers.

Germline trimming cut 9 bases from V and 0 bases from J; bases unmatched to any gene: 5. Germline V gives CDR1 LNHDA, CDR2 SQIVND (reference sequence). The CDR3 extends over 13 amino acids. The study's findings and limits: Secondary responses were weaker yet peaked faster, day 5 versus 15.

Each CDR3 protein is one row after TCRdb ran MiXCR on the 5' RACE reads. The data hold almost 600,000 distinct CDR3 sequences, with roughly 13% observed a single time. Comment on this clonotype: The antigen is not known.

This TCR came from a man in his thirties or forties who received the YFV17D yellow fever vaccine. Material: PBMCs, obtained on the day of the yellow fever booster vaccination. The chain is built from TRBV19 and TRBJ2-7; the match to TRBD2 covers 7 bases. In DNA form, the CDR3 reads TGTGCCAGATCGGGACTACACTCCTACGAGCAGTACTTC. Translated, it gives CARSGLHSYEQYF.